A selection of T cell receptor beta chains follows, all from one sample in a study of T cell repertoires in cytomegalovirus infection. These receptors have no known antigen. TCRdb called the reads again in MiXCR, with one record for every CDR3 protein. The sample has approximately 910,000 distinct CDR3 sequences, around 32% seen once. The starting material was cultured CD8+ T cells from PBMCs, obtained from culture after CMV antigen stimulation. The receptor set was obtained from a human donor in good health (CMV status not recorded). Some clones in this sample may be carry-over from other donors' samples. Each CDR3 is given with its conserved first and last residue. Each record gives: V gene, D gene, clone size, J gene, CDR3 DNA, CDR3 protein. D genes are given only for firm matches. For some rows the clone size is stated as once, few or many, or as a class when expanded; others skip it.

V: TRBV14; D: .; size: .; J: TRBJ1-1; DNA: TGTGCCAGCAGCCAACGACCGGGAGATGAAGCTTTCTTT; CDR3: CASSQRPGDEAFF
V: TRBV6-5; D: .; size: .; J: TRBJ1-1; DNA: TGTGCCAGCAGTTACTCTGACGGCTTAATAGCTTTCTTT; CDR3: CASSYSDGLIAFF
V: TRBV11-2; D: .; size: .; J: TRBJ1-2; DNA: TGTGCCAGCAGCTTTAACCCCCTTTTAAACTATGGCTACACCTTC; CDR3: CASSFNPLLNYGYTF
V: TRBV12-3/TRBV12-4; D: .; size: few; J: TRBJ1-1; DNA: TGTGCCACCAGGCGGGTGAACACTGAAGCTTTCTTT; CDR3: CATRRVNTEAFF
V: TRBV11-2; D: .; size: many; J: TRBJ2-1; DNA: TGTGCCAGCAGCTTAGATTTAAGGGAGCAGTTCTTC; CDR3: CASSLDLREQFF
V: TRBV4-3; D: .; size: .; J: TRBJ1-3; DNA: TGCGCCAGCAGCCAAGAAGGGTCCTCTGGAAACACCATATATTTT; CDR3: CASSQEGSSGNTIYF
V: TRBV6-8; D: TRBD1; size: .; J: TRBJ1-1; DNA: TGTGCCAGCAGTTACGGACAGGTCGCCAACACTGAAGCTTTCTTT; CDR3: CASSYGQVANTEAFF
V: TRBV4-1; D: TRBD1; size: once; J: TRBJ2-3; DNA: TGCGCCAGCAGCCACCCCGGGACAGGGCCATCAGATACGCAGTATTTT; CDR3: CASSHPGTGPSDTQYF
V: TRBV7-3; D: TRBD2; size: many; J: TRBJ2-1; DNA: TGTGCCAGCAGCACCGTTCTAGCGGGGGGCCGTAATGAGCAGTTCTTC; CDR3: CASSTVLAGGRNEQFF
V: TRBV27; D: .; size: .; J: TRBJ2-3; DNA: TGTGCCAGCAGTTTAGATCGGGACAAAACTAGCACAGATACGCAGTATTTT; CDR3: CASSLDRDKTSTDTQYF
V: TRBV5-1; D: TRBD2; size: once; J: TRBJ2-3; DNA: TGCGCCAGCAGCTTAGCGGGGGGCGAGACAGATACGCAGTATTTT; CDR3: CASSLAGGETDTQYF
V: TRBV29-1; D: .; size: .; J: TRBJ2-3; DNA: TGCAGCGTTGAAGGCGACAGGACCGCAGATACGCAGTATTTT; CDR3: CSVEGDRTADTQYF
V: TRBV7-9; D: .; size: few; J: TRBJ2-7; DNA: TGTGCCAGCAGCCCTCCGACTGGCCACGAGCAGTACTTC; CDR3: CASSPPTGHEQYF
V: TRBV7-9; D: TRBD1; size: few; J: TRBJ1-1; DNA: TGTGCCAGCAGCTCCCCTCCGGACAGGGTGAGTTGGACTGAAGCTTTCTTT; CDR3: CASSSPPDRVSWTEAFF
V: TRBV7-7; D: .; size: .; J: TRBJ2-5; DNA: TGTGCTAGCAGCCAAAGCGGCGAGGACCCCCAAGAGACCCAGTACTTC; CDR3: CASSQSGEDPQETQYF
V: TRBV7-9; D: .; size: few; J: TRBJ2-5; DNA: TGTGCCAGCAGCGTGAAAGAGACCCAGTACTTC; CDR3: CASSVKETQYF
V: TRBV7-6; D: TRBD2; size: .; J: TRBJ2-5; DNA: TGTGCCAGCAGCTTAGCGAGGGGGACTAGCTCCGGGACCCAGTACTTC; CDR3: CASSLARGTSSGTQYF
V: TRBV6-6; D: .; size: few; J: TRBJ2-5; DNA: TGTGCCAGCAGTCTAGAAAACGGGGACCGCTCTTGCTTC; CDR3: CASSLENGDRSCF
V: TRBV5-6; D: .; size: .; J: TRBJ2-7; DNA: TGTGCCAGCAGCTTGGTAAAGGGAACCTACGAGCAGTACTTC; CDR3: CASSLVKGTYEQYF
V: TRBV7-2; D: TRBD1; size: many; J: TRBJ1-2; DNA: TGTGCCAGCAGCTACTCGGGACAGGGATATGGCTACACCTTC; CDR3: CASSYSGQGYGYTF
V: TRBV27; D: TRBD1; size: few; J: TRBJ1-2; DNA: TGTGCCAGCAGTTTATCCCGGACAGGGAGCGGCTATGGCTACACCTTC; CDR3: CASSLSRTGSGYGYTF
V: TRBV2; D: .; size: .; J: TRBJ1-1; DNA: TGTGCCAACAGTCGAGGGGATGACACTGAAGCTTTCTTT; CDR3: CANSRGDDTEAFF
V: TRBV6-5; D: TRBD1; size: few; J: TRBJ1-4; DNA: TGTGCCAGCAGTACCTGGGACAGGGGGCAAGATGAAAAACTGTTTTTT; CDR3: CASSTWDRGQDEKLFF
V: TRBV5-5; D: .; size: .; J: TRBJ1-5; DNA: TGTGCCAGCAGCTTGACGGGGCCGGATAGCAATCAGCCCCAGCATTTT; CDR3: CASSLTGPDSNQPQHF
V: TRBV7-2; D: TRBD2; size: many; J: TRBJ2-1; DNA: TGTGCCAGCCCCGGTCTAGCGGGGGGCCCTAGTGAGCAGTTCTTC; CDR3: CASPGLAGGPSEQFF
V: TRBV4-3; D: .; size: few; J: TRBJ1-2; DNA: TGCGCCAGCAGCCAAGAAGTTGCCAGGGACTTTTATGGCTACACCTTC; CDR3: CASSQEVARDFYGYTF
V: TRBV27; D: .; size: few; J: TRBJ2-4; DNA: TGTGCCAGCAGTTGGAAGGGGCCCACTAACATTCAGTACTTC; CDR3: CASSWKGPTNIQYF
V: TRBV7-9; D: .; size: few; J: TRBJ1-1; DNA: TGTGCCAGCAGCTTAGCGCGCCACACTGAAGCTTTCTTT; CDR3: CASSLARHTEAFF
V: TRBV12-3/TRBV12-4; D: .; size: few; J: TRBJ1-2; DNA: TGTGCCAGCAGTACTATCGAAGAGGCGTGGCTTGGCTACACCTTC; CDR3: CASSTIEEAWLGYTF